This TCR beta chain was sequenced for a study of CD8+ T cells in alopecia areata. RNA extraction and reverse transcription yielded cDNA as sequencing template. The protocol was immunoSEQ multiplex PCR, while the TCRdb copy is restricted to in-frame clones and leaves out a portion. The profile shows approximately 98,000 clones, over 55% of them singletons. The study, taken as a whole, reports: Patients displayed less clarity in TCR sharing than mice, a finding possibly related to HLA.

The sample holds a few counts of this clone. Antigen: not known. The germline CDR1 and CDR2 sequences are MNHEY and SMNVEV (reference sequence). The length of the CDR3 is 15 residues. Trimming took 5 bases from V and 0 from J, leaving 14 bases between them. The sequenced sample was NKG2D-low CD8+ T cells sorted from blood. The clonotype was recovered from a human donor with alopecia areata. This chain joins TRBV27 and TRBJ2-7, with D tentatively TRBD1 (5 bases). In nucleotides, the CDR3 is TGTGCCAGCAGTCCCCACGGCAGGGCCTCCTACGAGCAGTACTTC. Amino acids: CASSPHGRASYEQYF.